Shown below are 20 T cell receptor beta chains from a single sample sequenced in a study of CD8+ T cells in alopecia areata. cDNA serving as the sequencing template came from extracted, reverse transcribed RNA. The assay was immunoSEQ multiplex PCR, and TCRdb's table has in-frame clones only and misses some. Listed here are more than 250,000 clones without any singletons, the top ten holding roughly 1.2%. Pooled cutaneous lymph node cells were sorted using CD4, CD8alpha, NKG2D, NKG2ACE and other markers. Sequencing was done on a sample of CD4+ T cells sorted from a lymph node. These receptors came from a C3H/HeJ mouse with alopecia areata. The strain is characterized by the MHC haplotype H2-k.

To note about this clone: The gene names here belong to mouse. The CDR3 end lies 4 residues beyond the end of the read and is filled in from the germline J gene. The genes are TRBV19 and TRBJ2-7, with 7 bases lining up with TRBD1. The germline V gene encodes CDR1 FNHDT and CDR2 SITEND (reference sequence). CDR3 length: 14 residues. The covered CDR3 bases are TGTGCCAGCAGTATCGGTTCAGGGGGATAT. Protein sequence: CASSIGSGGY. The CDR3 in its entirety is CASSIGSGGYEQYF. Combining the CDR3 with reference TRBV19 and TRBJ2-7 gives the whole variable domain GGIITQTPKFLIGQEGQKLTLKCQQNFNHDTMYWYRQDSGKGLRLIYYSITENDLQKGDLSEGYDASREKKSSFSLTVTSAQKNEMAVFLCASSIGSGGYEQYFGPGTRLTVL.

A few counts support this clone. Gene names denote mouse genes. The read is 4 residues too short to cover the CDR3 end, so that end is filled in from the germline J gene. This rearrangement joins TRBV13-1 to TRBJ2-3, with a tentative D call TRBD1 (6 bases). The CDR3 extends over 13 amino acids. The V gene lost 6 bases and the J gene lost 2 bases, with 10 bases spanning the gap. In germline, CDR1 is NSHNY, CDR2 SYGAGN. The sequenced CDR3 bases are TGTGCCAGCAACAGACAGGATGCAGAA. It is translated as CASNRQDAE. The whole CDR3 sequence is CASNRQDAETLYF.

As regards this clone: Each gene name is a mouse one. Read coverage stops 4 residues before the CDR3 terminus; the germline J gene supplies the remainder. The chain is built from TRBV13-1 and TRBJ2-5; D not resolved. The germline V gene encodes CDR1 NSHNY and CDR2 SYGAGN. The CDR3 sequence is 15 residues long. V shed 0 bases and J shed 0 bases, with 8 bases lying between them. CDR3 DNA, as far as it was read: TGTGCCAGCAGTGATGAGAGGGTTAACCAAGAC. This encodes CASSDERVNQD. The entire CDR3 protein reads CASSDERVNQDTQYF.

Only a few counts were recorded for this clone. Gene names and germline refer to mouse. The read falls 4 residues short of the CDR3 end, and the missing part is taken from the germline J gene. The rearrangement links TRBV13-1 to TRBJ2-4; TRBD2 matches at 11 bases. Germline CDR1 is NSHNY and CDR2 is SYGAGN. The CDR3 totals 16 residues. The V segment lost 2 bases and the J segment 1 base; nucleotides outside the gene matches: 3. The covered CDR3 bases are TGTGCCAGCAGTGAATGGGGACTGGGGGGTCAAAAC. Its translation is CASSEWGLGGQN. The entire CDR3 protein reads CASSEWGLGGQNTLYF.

A few counts support this clone. Mouse gene names apply. The CDR3 goes on 4 residues after the read ends, and that part is filled in from the germline J gene. The chain carries TRBV13-1 and TRBJ2-4; 7 positions match TRBD1. CDR3 length: 13 residues. Per germline, CDR1 NSHNY and CDR2 SYGAGN. The CDR3 loop reads CASSIQGRNTLYF. The CDR3 DNA, read in part, is TGTGCCAGCAGTATACAGGGGAGGAAC.

A word on this clone: Each gene name is a mouse one. The CDR3 end is not reached by the read, which stops 4 residues before it; the germline J gene fills it in. This chain uses TRBV31 with TRBJ2-5; TRBD2 matches at 10 bases. The CDR3 sequence is 15 residues long. Germline CDR1 reads GKSSPN; CDR2 reads SITVG. CDR3 sequence reads: CAWSPTGGGKDTQYF. The CDR3 DNA, read in part, is TGTGCCTGGAGTCCTACTGGGGGGGGAAAGGAC.

A word on this clone: The listed genes are named as in mouse. The read halts 4 residues ahead of the CDR3 end, with the missing end drawn from the germline J gene. Other nucleotide sequences in the sample specify the same CDR3. The genes are TRBV19 and TRBJ2-3; tentative D call: TRBD1 (6 bases). V was cut by 0 bases and J by 0 bases, with 8 bases left in between. CDR1 and CDR2 (germline): FNHDT, SITEND (reference sequence). CDR3 length: 15 residues. CDR3 residues: CASSIAGASAETLYF. The DNA read from the CDR3 is TGTGCCAGCAGTATAGCAGGGGCTAGTGCAGAA.

This clone was observed a handful of times. Each gene name is a mouse one. The chain's CDR3 is CASRETNNYAEQFF. The CDR3 bases that were read are TGTGCCAGCAGGGAGACAAATAACTATGCT. This chain links TRBV5 with TRBJ2-1, with D hard to call. The read stops 4 residues short of the end of the CDR3; the missing end is completed from the germline J gene. V was clipped by 6 bases and J by 0 bases, with 9 bases between them. The CDR3 is 14 amino acids. CDR1 LGHNA and CDR2 YNLKQL come from the germline V gene (reference sequence).

Comments on this clone: The genes are named according to mouse. The CDR3 extends 4 residues past the end of the read, so its final part is completed from the germline J gene. The gene calls are TRBV19 and TRBJ2-1, with 9 bases lining up with TRBD1. The CDR3 runs 14 residues. Looked up from germline, CDR1 is FNHDT and CDR2 is SITEND (reference sequence). Trimming removed 2 bases from V and 6 bases from J; junction bases left unmatched: 3. Partial CDR3 DNA: TGTGCCAGCAGTATCGGGACAGGGTCTGCT. This translates into CASSIGTGSA. Given in full, the CDR3 is CASSIGTGSAEQFF.

In this sample, this clone turned up many times. Mouse germline and gene names are used. Read sequence stops 4 residues before the CDR3 end, and the germline J gene provides the missing end. The V and J genes are TRBV16 and TRBJ2-5; 8 bases agree with TRBD1. Germline loops: CDR1 SGHSA, CDR2 FRNQAP. Trimming removed 4 bases from V and 1 base from J; junction bases left unmatched: 7. The CDR3 has 16 residues. CDR3 bases read: TGTGCAAGCAGCTCCCCTCCGGGACAGGACCAAGAC. Its protein product is CASSSPPGQDQD. The full CDR3 sequence reads CASSSPPGQDQDTQYF.

Regarding this clone: Gene names follow the mouse nomenclature. The read ends 4 residues early relative to the CDR3; the germline J gene fills the gap. The chain recombines TRBV13-3 with TRBJ2-2; 12 nucleotides agree with TRBD2. CDR3 length: 14 amino acids. CDR1 and CDR2 (germline): NNHDY, SYVADS. V trimming: 5 bases; J trimming: 5 bases; junction bases outside the gene matches: 1. Here the CDR3 reads CASRDWGGTGQLYF. CDR3 DNA, as far as it was read: TGTGCCAGCAGGGACTGGGGGGGGACCGGG.

On this clone: These gene names are mouse names. The read halts 4 residues ahead of the CDR3 end, with the missing end drawn from the germline J gene. The chain has TRBV19 and TRBJ2-2; maybe TRBD2 (6 bases). The germline gives CDR1 FNHDT, CDR2 SITEND (reference sequence). With 4 bases removed from V and 4 bases from J, the gap between germline ends came to 8 bases. CDR3 length: 13 residues. The sequenced part of the CDR3 DNA is TGTGCCAGCAGTCATGGGGGCACCGGG. It translates to CASSHGGTG. Given in full, the CDR3 is CASSHGGTGQLYF.

This clone came up a few times. The gene names given are mouse names. CDR3 sequence: CTCSVGQGAETLYF. The sequenced part of the CDR3 DNA is TGCACCTGCAGTGTCGGACAGGGGGCAGAA. The J gene is TRBJ2-3, the V gene TRBV1; 9 bases match TRBD1. The CDR3 is cut off 4 residues early in the read; its end comes from the germline J gene. The CDR3 has 14 residues. The V gene end was trimmed by 4 bases and the J gene end by 3 bases; junction bases not matched to a gene: 2. CDR1 NSQYPW and CDR2 LRSPGD come from the germline V gene (reference sequence).

With regard to this clone: Genes here carry mouse names. The CDR3 end is not reached by the read, which stops 4 residues before it; the germline J gene fills it in. This sequence joins TRBV13-1 and TRBJ2-3; 10 bases match TRBD2. CDR3 length: 16 residues. J lost 0 bases, V lost 4 bases, and 5 bases had no gene match. The V gene's germline CDR1 is NSHNY and CDR2 SYGAGN. CDR3 loop: CASSSPGGASAETLYF. CDR3 DNA (partial): TGTGCCAGCAGTAGTCCTGGGGGGGCTAGTGCAGAA.

For this clone: Each gene name is a mouse one. The read halts 4 residues ahead of the CDR3 end, with the missing end drawn from the germline J gene. Other DNA sequences of this sample code for an identical CDR3. The chain has TRBV13-1 and TRBJ2-2; TRBD1 matches 8 bases. Germline trimming cut 3 bases from V and 1 base from J; bases unmatched to any gene: 2. Germline V gene lookup returns CDR1 NSHNY and CDR2 SYGAGN. The CDR3 consists of 15 residues. The CDR3 spells CASSGTGLNTGQLYF. CDR3 bases read: TGTGCCAGCAGTGGGACAGGGCTAAACACCGGG.

This clone showed up many times. Genes and germline come from the mouse. From the germline J gene comes the end of the CDR3, since the read stops 4 residues before it. The V and J genes are TRBV17 and TRBJ2-3; D is possibly TRBD1 (6 bases). This CDR3 region has 14 residues. CDR1 MNHDT and CDR2 YYDKIL come from the germline V gene. Trimming left V 8 bases short and J 0 bases short, with 12 bases between. Partial CDR3 DNA: TGTGCTAGCGGTCTCAGGGGAAGTGCAGAA. Protein: CASGLRGSAE. The full CDR3 sequence reads CASGLRGSAETLYF.

This clone has just a few counts. Mouse gene names apply. The read ends 4 residues early relative to the CDR3; the germline J gene fills the gap. The rearrangement uses TRBV3 and TRBJ2-3; D possibly corresponds to TRBD1 (5 bases). In germline, CDR1 is SNHLY, CDR2 FYNGKV (reference sequence). This CDR3 contains 14 residues. V was cut by 5 bases and J by 1 base, with 10 bases left in between. This chain's CDR3 is CASSPQQGAETLYF. The CDR3 bases that were read are TGTGCCAGCAGCCCCCAACAGGGTGCAGAA.

Note on this clone: The listed genes are named as in mouse. The read is 4 residues too short to cover the CDR3 end, so that end is filled in from the germline J gene. Other DNA sequences within the sample encode an identical CDR3. The chain employs TRBV19 and TRBJ2-1, with TRBD2 matching 11 bases. Germline V gene lookup returns CDR1 FNHDT and CDR2 SITEND (reference sequence). Unmatched junction bases numbered 2, after V lost 6 bases and J lost 3 bases. This CDR3 region has 14 residues. The DNA read from the CDR3 is TGTGCCAGCAAAGGGACTGGGGGCTATGCT. This encodes CASKGTGGYA. The entire CDR3 is CASKGTGGYAEQFF.

This clone has only a few counts. Each gene name is a mouse one. The CDR3 end falls 4 residues outside the read, so it is completed with the germline J gene. V gene TRBV29 combines with J gene TRBJ2-5; 7 bases are a match to TRBD1. Germline assignment: CDR1 MSHET and CDR2 SYDVDS. The CDR3 runs 16 residues. V lost 0 bases, J lost 3 bases, and 6 bases stayed unmatched. This CDR3 is CASSLSEGTDQDTQYF. The part of the CDR3 DNA that was read is TGTGCTAGCAGTTTATCGGAAGGGACAGATCAAGAC. Full variable domain (rest looked up from reference TRBV29 and TRBJ2-5): DMKVTQMPRYLIKRMGENVLLECGQDMSHETMYWYRQDPGLGLQLIYISYDVDSNSEGDIPKGYRVSRKKREHFSLILDSAKTNQTSVYFCASSLSEGTDQDTQYFGPGTRLLVL.

This clone has just a few counts. Genes and germline come from the mouse. The read ends 4 residues before the CDR3 terminus; that terminus is restored from the germline J gene. The gene calls are TRBV13-2 and TRBJ1-2; perhaps TRBD1 as D (5 bases). CDR1 and CDR2 from the germline V gene are NNHNN and SYGAGS (reference sequence). This CDR3 spans 14 amino acids. Deletions cut 4 bases from V and 0 bases from J, with 10 bases between. The part of the CDR3 DNA that was read is TGTGCCAGCGGTCGACAGATTGCAAACTCC. It yields the protein CASGRQIANS. The full CDR3 reads CASGRQIANSDYTF.